This TCR beta chain was observed in a study of cytomegalovirus exposure and HLA in healthy donors (TCRdb year 2017). General notes on the study: The 666 repertoires of the first cohort and the 95 to 150 validation repertoires were produced on the same platform, according to a later analysis. A separate validation cohort of approximately 120 different subjects was used in addition to the roughly 700-subject first cohort. The aim of the study was to test whether cataloging public T cell receptors could identify signatures of past pathogen exposure. High-throughput TCR immunosequencing, statistical association of individual TCRs with disease status, and machine learning were combined to predict cytomegalovirus infection status. The full study reports these points: Across donors, most TCR sequences were observed very rarely, whereas some public TCRs were present in many individuals. The authors suggested that the approach could potentially be extended to other disease states and immunological phenotypes. A later analysis lacked HLA typing for the validation cohort, so it scored co-occurrence in that cohort across all 110 or so repertoires. A total of fewer than 200 TCR beta chains were listed by the study as associated with cytomegalovirus. Of the cluster scores, 85% to 95% were above 0 in a later analysis, which found that TCRs clustered in the first cohort also tended to co-occur in the 95 to 150 validation repertoires. In vitro tests confirmed that a few of the cytomegalovirus-associated TCR beta chains recognize cytomegalovirus antigens. Cytomegalovirus status was reported to be diagnosed by the classifier with high specificity and sensitivity in both the original and validation cohorts.

This clone was picked up many times. Its antigen is unknown. No base qualities exist here, and no much larger clone lies one base off it. The CDR3 spans 14 residues, from the cysteine through the phenylalanine. Just the 42-base CDR3 DNA is kept, in frame starting at base 1. V drops 4 bases and J drops 5 bases, leaving 15 bases in between. In the germline V gene, CDR1 corresponds to SGDLS and CDR2 to YYNGEE. To prepare the library, the immunoSEQ multiplex PCR assay was applied. The paper's data handling went like this. To diagnose cytomegalovirus status from the catalog of TCR beta chain sequences, a statistical classification framework was built. TCRdb retrieved this table from immuneACCESS and kept in-frame rearrangements only. Not all clones are present; in checked studies, unresolved V genes account for under half, and no reason is known for the remainder. V, J and clone size derive from that table, while D and trimming were established from the DNA sequence. Present in this sample are around 200,000 clones, around 82% of which were seen just once. About 2.8% of the sample is held by the ten biggest clonotypes.

The donors belonged to the validation cohort of around 120 subjects, which was separate from the 666-subject first cohort. This TCR was recovered from a woman between 18 and 30 years old in good health and CMV-seropositive. Sequencing input: PBMCs. In this chain, TRBV9 is recombined with TRBJ2-5; a tentative D match to TRBD1 spans 5 bases. The DNA reads as follows: TGTGCCAGCAGCAGCCAGTTTAAGGGGGAGACCCAGTACTTC. Its amino acids are CASSSQFKGETQYF.